These 32 T cell receptor beta chains were all obtained from the same sample, sequenced in a study of blood T cell repertoires in COVID-19 (dated by TCRdb to about 2020). Libraries were made using the immunoSEQ multiplex PCR assay. What TCRdb holds here is the immuneACCESS table cut down to in-frame rearrangements. Part of the clones is not present; checked against another copy, under half of the missing clones reflect an unresolved V gene, and the others are unexplained. The sample table records roughly 350,000 clones; 87% of these occur just once. The biggest ten clones account for just under 6.5% of the sample. Sequenced: peripheral blood. Source of these receptors: a woman aged 45-60 years with COVID-19, enrolled during active disease.

This clone was found a few times. V gene TRBV30 combines with J gene TRBJ1-2, with a tentative D call TRBD1 (6 bases). This CDR3 has 13 amino acids. Germline V gene lookup returns CDR1 GTSNPN and CDR2 SVGIG (reference sequence). V was trimmed by 7 bases and J by 2 bases, leaving 14 bases between them. The CDR3 DNA reads as TGTGCCTTCAAGGACAGTCAAAACTATGGCTACACCTTC. Amino acids: CAFKDSQNYGYTF.

The chain recombines TRBV4-2 with TRBJ2-1; weak D call: TRBD2 (6 bases). This CDR3 region has 17 residues. Trimming removed 0 bases at V and 8 bases at J, with 20 bases between. Germline loops: CDR1 LGHNA, CDR2 YNFKEQ. DNA of the CDR3: TGTGCCAGCAGCCAAGATTACGGGAGTTTTAGTTTTGATGAGCAGTTCTTC. Amino acid sequence: CASSQDYGSFSFDEQFF.

V is TRBV5-1 and J is TRBJ1-1, with TRBD1 as a possible D gene (5 bases). CDR1 SGHRS and CDR2 YFSETQ come from the germline V gene. Trimming shortened V by 4 bases and J by 4 bases, and 20 bases separated the two germline ends. The CDR3 consists of 16 residues. The CDR3 coding sequence is TGCGCCAGCAGCCCCGGGGGTGGGGGTTCGAGCACTGAAGCTTTCTTT. This translates into CASSPGGGGSSTEAFF. Filled out from reference TRBV5-1 and TRBJ1-1, the complete variable domain reads KAGVTQTPRYLIKTRGQQVTLSCSPISGHRSVSWYQQTPGQGLQFLFEYFSETQRNKGNFPGRFSGRQFSNSRSEMNVSTLELGDSALYLCASSPGGGGSSTEAFFGQGTRLTVV.

The chain combines TRBV3-1 (or the pseudogene TRBV3-2) with TRBJ1-1; 7 bases agree with TRBD1. J lost 4 bases, V lost 2 bases, and 4 bases had no gene match. The germline gives CDR1 LGHDT, CDR2 YNNKEL (reference sequence). The CDR3 is 14 residues long. The CDR3 loop is CASSQPDRATEAFF. CDR3 DNA: TGTGCCAGCAGCCAACCCGACAGGGCCACTGAAGCTTTCTTT.

This clone came up once. This chain uses TRBV7-6 with TRBJ2-1, with TRBD2 as a possible D gene (5 bases). The germline CDR1 and CDR2 sequences are SGHVS and FNYEAQ. Trimming removed 6 bases at V and 9 bases at J, with 12 bases between. The CDR3 contains 12 residues. CDR3 protein: CASSSPGGEQFF. The DNA of the CDR3 is TGTGCCAGCAGTTCACCCGGAGGTGAGCAGTTCTTC. Together with reference TRBV7-6 and TRBJ2-1, the CDR3 gives the full variable domain: GAGVSQSPRYKVTKRGQDVALRCDPISGHVSLYWYRQALGQGPEFLTYFNYEAQQDKSGLPNDRFSAERPEGSISTLTIQRTEQRDSAMYRCASSSPGGEQFFGPGTRLTVL.

CDR3 region: CASRPGLLETQYF. For the CDR3, the DNA is TGTGCCAGCAGACCCGGACTACTAGAGACCCAGTACTTC. V usage is TRBV6-5 and J usage is TRBJ2-5, with D maybe TRBD2 (6 bases). Germline V CDR1 and CDR2: MNHEY, SVGAGI. The CDR3 has 13 residues. V was cut by 6 bases and J by 4 bases, with 12 bases left in between.

This rearrangement joins TRBV25-1 to TRBJ1-6; TRBD1 is a possible D gene (6 bases). CDR3 size: 15 residues. CDR1 MGHDK and CDR2 SYGVNS come from the germline V gene. The germline V and J ends were trimmed by 4 bases and 7 bases, with 14 bases remaining between them. The CDR3 DNA reads as TGTGCCAGCAGTGGGGTACAGGGAGGGAATTCACCCCTCCACTTT. It translates to CASSGVQGGNSPLHF.

This chain joins TRBV10-2 and TRBJ2-3; D ambiguous. Trimming took off 1 base at V and 5 bases at J, with 13 bases between the two ends. There are 15 residues in the CDR3. CDR1 is WSHSY, CDR2 SAAADI, per germline. CDR3 coding DNA: TGCGCCAGCAGTGAGTTTAGCCTGGCTAGAGATACGCAGTATTTT. Amino acids: CASSEFSLARDTQYF.

This clone appeared once. The rearrangement joins TRBV10-1 to TRBJ1-1; tentatively, D is TRBD1 (5 bases). This CDR3 contains 14 residues. Per the germline V gene, CDR1 is WNHNN and CDR2 is SYGVQD (reference sequence). Trimming pared 5 bases from V and 2 bases from J, leaving 12 bases between. The CDR3 coding sequence is TGCGCCAGCAGTCCGACAGCTATTAACACTGAAGCTTTCTTT. It translates to CASSPTAINTEAFF.

V and J are TRBV6-5 and TRBJ1-6, with TRBD1 matching 10 bases. The V gene's germline CDR1 is MNHEY and CDR2 SVGAGI. This CDR3 has 14 amino acids. J was trimmed by 7 bases and V by 4 bases; bases with no gene match: 1. The CDR3 sequence is CASSLGQGNSPLHF. The CDR3 region has the DNA TGTGCCAGCAGTTTGGGACAGGGGAATTCACCCCTCCACTTT.

This rearrangement joins TRBV6-2 or TRBV6-3 to TRBJ2-1; 8 bases align to TRBD1. The CDR3 contains 15 residues. V lost 6 bases and J lost 3; bases outside the gene matches: 7. Germline lookup yields CDR1 MNHEY and CDR2 SVGEGT. The CDR3, as DNA: TGTGCCAGCAGCCCACAGGGGGATCTCTACAATGAGCAGTTCTTC. It is translated as CASSPQGDLYNEQFF.

The chain uses TRBV19 and TRBJ1-2; D perhaps matches TRBD1 (5 bases). The CDR3 is 14 residues long. CDR1 and CDR2 (germline): LNHDA, SQIVND (reference sequence). Trimming left V 8 bases short and J 2 bases short, with 15 bases between. In nucleotides, the CDR3 is TGTGCCAGTGAAGACAGTCCCCGGAACTATGGCTACACCTTC. It encodes CASEDSPRNYGYTF.

This clone was found once. The chain carries TRBV3-1 (or the pseudogene TRBV3-2) and TRBJ2-5; the D gene is possibly TRBD2 (5 bases). V lost 6 bases to trimming and J lost 7 bases, with 21 bases between them. CDR1 LGHDT and CDR2 YNNKEL come from the germline V gene (reference sequence). CDR3 length: 15 residues. This chain's CDR3 is CASSRRVAARGTQYF. For the CDR3, the DNA is TGTGCCAGCAGTCGAAGGGTGGCGGCCCGGGGGACCCAGTACTTC.

This chain connects TRBV7-9 to TRBJ2-1, with 10 nucleotides matching TRBD2. CDR1 is SEHNR and CDR2 is FQNEAQ in the germline V gene (reference sequence). This CDR3 comprises 16 residues. V shed 3 bases, J shed 0 bases, and the junction held 2 bases outside the gene matches. The CDR3: CASSFSGRSSYNEQFF. CDR3 coding DNA: TGTGCCAGCAGCTTTAGCGGGAGGAGCTCCTACAATGAGCAGTTCTTC.

The chain links TRBV7-2 to TRBJ2-7; TRBD1 agrees at 9 bases. Trimming at V came to 1 base and at J to 6 bases, leaving 7 bases not matched to a gene. CDR3 size: 15 residues. The germline gives CDR1 SGHTA, CDR2 FQGNSA. CDR3 DNA: TGTGCCAGCAGCTTAGGATCCCGACAGGGGGGCGAGCAGTACTTC. As protein: CASSLGSRQGGEQYF.

The chain carries TRBV30 and TRBJ2-7; 7 nucleotides line up with TRBD2. Germline V lookup: CDR1 GTSNPN, CDR2 SVGIG (reference sequence). Trimming took 2 bases from V and 7 from J; bases not matched to a gene: 5. The CDR3 covers 12 residues. The CDR3: CAWSPGGGEQYF. The CDR3 DNA reads TGTGCCTGGAGTCCGGGGGGAGGGGAGCAGTACTTC. The whole variable domain, remainder taken from reference TRBV30 and TRBJ2-7, is SQTIHQWPATLVQPVGSPLSLECTVEGTSNPNLYWYRQAAGRGLQLLFYSVGIGQISSEVPQNLSASRPQDRQFILSSKKLLLSDSGFYLCAWSPGGGEQYFGPGTRLTVT.

The rearrangement joins TRBV29-1 to TRBJ1-1; possibly TRBD1 for D (6 bases). Deletions cut 4 bases from V and 0 bases from J, with 12 bases between. The CDR3 runs 14 residues. In germline, CDR1 is SQVTM, CDR2 ANQGSEA. The CDR3 DNA sequence: TGCAGCGTTGTACGACAGGCGATGAACACTGAAGCTTTCTTT. Residues: CSVVRQAMNTEAFF.

The genes are TRBV4-3 and TRBJ2-7; tentative D call: TRBD2 (6 bases). V was trimmed by 4 bases and J by 3 bases, leaving 13 bases between them. This CDR3 is built from 14 residues. Germline lookup yields CDR1 LGHNA and CDR2 YSLEER. CDR3 residues: CASSPAGTRYEQYF. In DNA form, the CDR3 reads TGCGCCAGCAGCCCAGCGGGTACCCGCTACGAGCAGTACTTC.

CDR3 region: CASSSTRRAYEQYF. DNA for the CDR3: TGTGCCAGCAGTTCGACGAGGAGGGCCTACGAGCAGTACTTC. The J gene is TRBJ2-7, the V gene TRBV27; possible D gene TRBD2, 6 bases. The CDR3 runs 14 residues. Germline lookup yields CDR1 MNHEY and CDR2 SMNVEV (reference sequence). V lost 4 bases and J 2 bases, leaving 12 bases between the germline ends.

This clone was picked up a small number of times. The V call is TRBV4-2, the J call TRBJ1-5, with 7 bases identical to TRBD1. The CDR3 extends over 14 amino acids. Germline CDR1 LGHNA, CDR2 YNFKEQ. V dropped 5 bases and J dropped 3; count of bases not matched to a gene: 4. CDR3 coding DNA: TGTGCCAGCAGCGGCGACAGGGTCAATCAGCCCCAGCATTTT. Translated: CASSGDRVNQPQHF.

This clone was detected only once. The chain has TRBV7-9 and TRBJ2-3; 10 nucleotides align to TRBD2. CDR1 is SEHNR, CDR2 FQNEAQ, per germline (reference sequence). CDR3 size: 16 residues. The trim removed 7 bases at V and 4 bases at J, leaving 11 bases unmatched. The CDR3 coding sequence is TGTGCCAGCAACGGGCTAGCGGGAGAGATAGCAGATACGCAGTATTTT. Translated, it gives CASNGLAGEIADTQYF.

J is TRBJ1-2 and V is TRBV5-1; possible D gene TRBD1, 6 bases. This CDR3 region has 14 residues. Trimming took 5 bases from V and 4 from J, leaving 15 bases between them. Germline-derived CDR1 and CDR2 are SGHRS and YFSETQ. CDR3 in amino acids: CASSYEQGSYGYTF. In DNA, the CDR3 is TGCGCCAGCAGTTACGAACAGGGAAGCTATGGCTACACCTTC.

This clone was seen a single time. The chain links TRBV19 to TRBJ2-3; a weak D match, TRBD1 (6 bases). This CDR3 spans 14 amino acids. The ends were cut back, 4 bases at V and 0 bases at J, with 8 bases in the middle. Germline CDR1 is LNHDA and CDR2 is SQIVND (reference sequence). CDR3 coding DNA: TGTGCCAGTAGTACGGGGACAAGCACAGATACGCAGTATTTT. Protein product: CASSTGTSTDTQYF. The whole variable domain, filled in from reference TRBV19 and TRBJ2-3, reads DGGITQSPKYLFRKEGQNVTLSCEQNLNHDAMYWYRQDPGQGLRLIYYSQIVNDFQKGDIAEGYSVSREKKESFPLTVTSAQKNPTAFYLCASSTGTSTDTQYFGPGTRLTVL.

This clone was counted a few times. The chain links TRBV29-1 to TRBJ2-7, with D possibly being TRBD2 (5 bases). V lost 0 bases to trimming and J lost 2 bases, with 14 bases between them. This CDR3 region has 15 residues. CDR1 and CDR2 from the germline V gene are SQVTM and ANQGSEA. The DNA for the CDR3 is TGCAGCGTTGAAGACACGGGAACAAGCGCCTACGAGCAGTACTTC. Its translation is CSVEDTGTSAYEQYF.

This sequence joins TRBV11-2 and TRBJ1-1; possibly TRBD1 for D (5 bases). V shed 7 bases and J shed 0 bases, with 9 bases lying between them. Germline CDR1 is SGHAT and CDR2 is FQNNGV. CDR3 length equals 13 residues. CDR3 coding DNA: TGTGCCAGCAAACTACAGGTGAACACTGAAGCTTTCTTT. Translation: CASKLQVNTEAFF.

The rearrangement links TRBV12-3 or TRBV12-4 to TRBJ2-1, with D perhaps TRBD1 (6 bases). CDR3 length: 13 residues. V gave up 4 bases and J gave up 15 bases, with 19 bases separating them. CDR3 DNA: TGTGCCAGCAGTTCCTCGGACAGCCCGCACCTGTTCTTC. Its translation: CASSSSDSPHLFF.

The chain combines TRBV30 with TRBJ2-5, with a tentative D call TRBD1 (6 bases). Trimming pared 2 bases from V and 5 bases from J, leaving 21 bases between. This CDR3 contains 16 residues. Germline V gene data show CDR1 as GTSNPN and CDR2 as SVGIG (reference sequence). DNA for the CDR3: TGTGCCTGGAGTCCTATGACCCCCAGCAGGGGTGAGACCCAGTACTTC. The encoded protein is CAWSPMTPSRGETQYF.

The CDR3 region is CASSLASPGRGNIQYF. The CDR3, as DNA: TGTGCCAGCAGCTTAGCGTCCCCAGGGCGGGGGAACATTCAGTACTTC. The gene calls are TRBV7-2 and TRBJ2-4; the match to TRBD2 covers 7 bases. Germline CDR1 is SGHTA and CDR2 is FQGNSA. The CDR3 extends over 16 amino acids. With V trimmed by 0 bases and J by 7 bases, 9 bases remained unmatched. The variable domain in full, completed from reference TRBV7-2 and TRBJ2-4, reads GAGVSQSPSNKVTEKGKDVELRCDPISGHTALYWYRQSLGQGLEFLIYFQGNSAPDKSGLPSDRFSAERTGGSVSTLTIQRTQQEDSAVYLCASSLASPGRGNIQYFGAGTRLSVL.

In its sample, this clone was seen a few times. The CDR3 here is CASSAAGYTYEQYF. CDR3 DNA: TGTGCCAGCAGCGCGGCCGGTTATACCTACGAGCAGTACTTC. The chain employs TRBV6-5 and TRBJ2-7, with D unresolved. V lost 6 bases and J lost 2, with 14 bases in between. This CDR3 is 14 amino acids long. Looked up from germline, CDR1 is MNHEY and CDR2 is SVGAGI.

The chain recombines TRBV19 with TRBJ2-2; TRBD2 matches at 11 bases. Germline V gives CDR1 LNHDA, CDR2 SQIVND (reference sequence). The CDR3 is 15 amino acids. Trimming at V came to 5 bases and at J to 5 bases, leaving 4 bases not matched to a gene. Written as DNA, the CDR3 is TGTGCCAGTAGTCCACTAGCGGGAGAAACCGGGGAGCTGTTTTTT. Amino acids: CASSPLAGETGELFF.

This chain links TRBV14 with TRBJ2-3; D is possibly TRBD1 (6 bases). CDR3 size: 13 residues. Per germline, CDR1 SGHDN and CDR2 FVKESK. V was trimmed by 5 bases and J by 6 bases, leaving 12 bases between them. The DNA of the CDR3 is TGTGCCAGCAGCTTTGCGAGGGGGGATACGCAGTATTTT. It codes for CASSFARGDTQYF.

The CDR3 bases are TGTGCCAGCAGCTCCACAGGGGGCCTCACTGAAGCTTTCTTT. Protein product: CASSSTGGLTEAFF. This chain connects TRBV7-9 to TRBJ1-1; 9 bases align to TRBD1. V lost 4 bases to trimming and J lost 4 bases; unmatched junction nucleotides: 4. This CDR3 comprises 14 residues. Germline-derived CDR1 and CDR2 are SEHNR and FQNEAQ (reference sequence).